This entry lists 27 T cell receptor beta chains sequenced from one sample in a study of blood T cells in healthy people across ages. Together with a sample-barcoded 5' primer, a J-beta primer mix was included in a second PCR lasting roughly 6 to 12 cycles. TCRdb re-called the 5' RACE reads through MiXCR, storing one row per CDR3 protein. In the table there are 1 million or so distinct CDR3 sequences, more than 35% of which are singletons. Sequenced sample: blood. These receptors were collected from a woman aged 55-70 years in good health.

This clonotype was recorded a few times. The genes are TRBV24-1 and TRBJ2-1; 7 positions match TRBD1. Germline V gene data show CDR1 as KGHDR and CDR2 as SFDVKD. With V trimmed by 3 bases and J by 4 bases, 5 bases remained unmatched. The CDR3 is made up of 15 amino acids. The CDR3 DNA is TGTGCCACCAGTGATAGGACAGGAAAGTACAATGAGCAGTTCTTC. Encoded protein: CATSDRTGKYNEQFF.

This clonotype was observed a handful of times. The CDR3 reads CASSPRGQHLTGNQPQHF. As DNA, the CDR3 is TGTGCCAGCAGCCCAAGGGGACAGCATTTAACGGGCAATCAGCCCCAGCATTTT. V is TRBV28 and J is TRBJ1-5; 7 positions match TRBD1. V lost 6 bases, J lost 2 bases, and 16 bases stayed unmatched. Germline-derived CDR1 and CDR2 are MDHEN and SYDVKM. The length of the CDR3 is 18 residues.

V usage is TRBV20-1 and J usage is TRBJ2-1; D is possibly TRBD1 or TRBD2 (7 bases each). With the DNA end fitting TRBJ2-7 better, the J assignment may be wrong. CDR1 is DFQATT, CDR2 SNEGSKA, per germline (reference sequence). This CDR3 has 20 residues. The CDR3 nucleotides are TGCAGTGCTAGAGATAGTGCGAAGGGGGCGGGAGTTAACTCCTACAATGAGCAGTACTTC. Residues: CSARDSAKGAGVNSYNEQYF.

The rearrangement uses TRBV5-1 and TRBJ2-1; 8 bases fit TRBD1. The CDR3 covers 11 residues. Looked up from germline, CDR1 is SGHRS and CDR2 is YFSETQ. V lost 4 bases to trimming and J lost 12 bases; unmatched junction nucleotides: 3. For the CDR3, the DNA is TGCGCCAGCAGCCCAGGGGGCTGGCAGTTCTTC. It yields the protein CASSPGGWQFF.

The J gene is TRBJ1-1, the V gene TRBV20-1; maybe TRBD1 (5 bases). Per the germline V gene, CDR1 is DFQATT and CDR2 is SNEGSKA (reference sequence). The CDR3 loop spans 14 amino acids. The V and J ends lost 5 bases and 6 bases respectively, with 19 bases between them. CDR3 loop: CSAYPTGTSSEAFF. The CDR3 DNA follows: TGCAGTGCTTACCCAACCGGGACCTCCTCTGAAGCTTTCTTT.

Only a few counts were recorded for this clonotype. V and J are TRBV4-1 and TRBJ2-1; D call uncertain. V lost 1 base, J lost 0 bases, and 10 bases lay in between. Germline values: CDR1 MGHRA, CDR2 YSYEKL. This CDR3 comprises 16 residues. CDR3 sequence reads: CASSQVLLSSYNEQFF. CDR3 coding DNA: TGCGCCAGCAGCCAAGTTCTGCTGAGCTCCTACAATGAGCAGTTCTTC.

The V and J genes are TRBV28 and TRBJ2-1; D is undetermined. Germline values: CDR1 MDHEN, CDR2 SYDVKM. This CDR3 is 15 amino acids long. V lost 6 bases and J lost 3, with 15 bases in between. The CDR3 loop reads CASSPLPEYYNEQFF. In DNA, the CDR3 is TGTGCCAGCAGCCCCCTCCCGGAATACTACAATGAGCAGTTCTTC. Full variable domain (missing parts from reference TRBV28 and TRBJ2-1): DVKVTQSSRYLVKRTGEKVFLECVQDMDHENMFWYRQDPGLGLRLIYFSYDVKMKEKGDIPEGYSVSREKKERFSLILESASTNQTSMYLCASSPLPEYYNEQFFGPGTRLTVL.

This clonotype has more than one count but fewer than ten. V is TRBV15 and J is TRBJ1-5; D ambiguous. Between the trimmed V and J ends, which lost 1 base and 2 bases, there was a span of 15 bases. Germline lookup yields CDR1 LNHNV and CDR2 YYDKDF (reference sequence). The CDR3 length is 17 residues. CDR3 bases: TGTGCCACCAGCAGAGGACGGAAAGGATCGGGCAATCAGCCCCAGCATTTT. Translated: CATSRGRKGSGNQPQHF.

J is TRBJ2-7 and V is TRBV2; 10 bases line up with TRBD1. V trimming: 6 bases; J trimming: 4 bases; junction bases outside the gene matches: 9. CDR1 SNHLY and CDR2 FYNNEI come from the germline V gene. The CDR3 spans 15 residues. DNA of the CDR3: TGTGCCAGCAGAGGGGACAGGGGAGACTTTTACGAGCAGTACTTC. Translating it yields CASRGDRGDFYEQYF.

The chain is built from TRBV7-2 and TRBJ2-5; TRBD2 aligns across 11 bases. Trimming took 5 bases from V and 2 from J; bases not matched to a gene: 7. The length of the CDR3 is 16 residues. CDR1 and CDR2 (germline): SGHTA, FQGNSA. The CDR3 spells CASSPRLAGTQETQYF. The CDR3 DNA is TGTGCCAGCAGCCCACGACTAGCGGGAACACAAGAGACCCAGTACTTC.

This chain connects TRBV6-1 to TRBJ2-5; D ambiguous. V was clipped by 7 bases and J by 8 bases, with 23 bases between them. Germline V gene lookup returns CDR1 MNHNS and CDR2 SASEGT. This CDR3 is 15 amino acids long. This chain's CDR3 is CASIRTNPRTQTQYF. The CDR3 nucleotides are TGTGCCAGCATCAGGACGAACCCCCGGACGCAAACCCAGTACTTC.

V is TRBV7-9 and J is TRBJ2-1; the D gene is possibly TRBD1 (8 bases). The DNA matches TRBJ2-7 better at its end, which makes the J call doubtful. The CDR3 runs to 14 residues. Germline CDR1 reads SEHNR; CDR2 reads FQNEAQ (reference sequence). The CDR3: CASQGAGDHNEQYF. The CDR3, as DNA: TGTGCCAGCCAGGGGGCGGGAGATCACAATGAGCAGTACTTC.

The chain combines TRBV27 with TRBJ2-1; D is perhaps TRBD1 or TRBD2 (6 bases each). Trimming cost V 1 base and J 8 bases, with 12 bases left between them. CDR1 is MNHEY and CDR2 is SMNVEV in the germline V gene (reference sequence). This CDR3 contains 14 residues. The CDR3 loop is CASSLWGAQDEQFF. The CDR3 DNA follows: TGTGCCAGCAGTTTATGGGGGGCGCAGGATGAGCAGTTCTTC.

This chain links TRBV7-2 with TRBJ2-3, with 8 positions matching TRBD2. Losses at the gene ends were 2 bases for V and 0 bases for J; bases not matched to a gene: 7. Germline loops: CDR1 SGHTA, CDR2 FQGNSA. CDR3 length: 17 residues. The CDR3 region has the DNA TGTGCCAGCAGCTTATATTCCGCGGGAGGAAGCACAGATACGCAGTATTTT. Translating gives CASSLYSAGGSTDTQYF.

This clonotype was counted a single time. The chain uses TRBV20-1 and TRBJ2-6; D remains unclear. Germline loops: CDR1 DFQATT, CDR2 SNEGSKA (reference sequence). V dropped 0 bases and J dropped 2 bases, with 14 bases sitting between them. The CDR3 runs 17 residues. CDR3 residues: CSARDPLGIAGANVLTF. The CDR3 DNA sequence: TGCAGTGCTAGAGATCCCCTAGGAATCGCTGGGGCCAACGTCCTGACTTTC.

The chain links TRBV6-5 to TRBJ2-5; TRBD1 agrees at 9 bases. The CDR3 length is 15 residues. Germline values: CDR1 MNHEY, CDR2 SVGAGI. Trimming took 5 bases from V and 4 from J; bases not matched to a gene: 8. The CDR3 here is CASSITGGLAETQYF. CDR3 nucleotides: TGTGCCAGCAGTATCACAGGGGGCCTGGCAGAGACCCAGTACTTC.

The chain links TRBV18 to TRBJ2-7; D might be TRBD1 (6 bases). Trimming took off 3 bases at V and 6 bases at J, with 15 bases between the two ends. CDR1 is KGHSH and CDR2 is LQKENI in the germline V gene. The CDR3 runs to 14 residues. This chain's CDR3 is CASSPGQGKSEQYF. CDR3 nucleotide sequence: TGTGCCAGCTCACCGGGGCAGGGGAAAAGCGAGCAGTACTTC.

This clonotype has just a few counts. This chain joins TRBV20-1 and TRBJ2-7, with D uncertain. The germline V and J ends were trimmed by 0 bases and 1 base, with 13 bases remaining between them. The CDR3 contains 15 residues. Germline loops: CDR1 DFQATT, CDR2 SNEGSKA (reference sequence). The DNA for the CDR3 is TGCAGTGCTAGAGATCGCCTCGGTGGATCCTACGAGCAGTACTTC. It is translated as CSARDRLGGSYEQYF.

There are many counts of this clonotype. The J gene is TRBJ2-4, the V gene TRBV21-1; the table's D call of TRBD1 was not tested on the DNA. TRBV21-1 is shown as a pseudogene. This CDR3 contains 18 residues. The CDR3 region is CASSPQDRAGWPKNIQYF. The CDR3 DNA is TGTGCCAGCAGCCCTCAGGACAGGGCCGGTTGGCCCAAAAACATTCAGTACTTC.

The V call is TRBV5-8, the J call TRBJ2-3; 7 bases map to TRBD2. The CDR3 spans 16 residues. CDR1 and CDR2 from the germline V gene are SGHTS and YDEGEE. V lost 4 bases to trimming and J lost 6 bases; unmatched junction nucleotides: 14. CDR3 amino acids: CASSPRTAWEGDTQYF. Written as DNA, the CDR3 is TGTGCCAGCAGCCCCAGGACGGCATGGGAGGGGGATACGCAGTATTTT.

This clonotype was seen ten or more times. This chain connects TRBV6-5 to TRBJ2-5; weak D call: TRBD2 (6 bases). CDR3 length equals 14 residues. With 5 bases removed from V and 2 bases from J, the gap between germline ends came to 12 bases. The V gene's germline CDR1 is MNHEY and CDR2 SVGAGI. The CDR3 spells CASSPLGGQETQYF. CDR3 DNA sequence: TGTGCCAGCAGTCCCCTGGGGGGACAAGAGACCCAGTACTTC.

This clonotype was found a few times. V usage is TRBV20-1 and J usage is TRBJ2-5; 8 nucleotides match TRBD2. The J call may be in error: the DNA end matches TRBJ2-7 better. From germline, CDR1 is DFQATT and CDR2 SNEGSKA (reference sequence). The CDR3 has 13 amino acids. This CDR3 reads CSARGGTRREQYF. Written as DNA, the CDR3 is TGCAGTGCTAGAGGCGGGACTAGGCGCGAGCAGTACTTC.

This clonotype was recorded a few times. The V call is TRBV6-6, the J call TRBJ2-1; D perhaps matches TRBD1 (5 bases). The CDR3 covers 15 residues. Trimming took off 6 bases at V and 5 bases at J, with 17 bases between the two ends. Germline loops: CDR1 MNHNY, CDR2 SVGAGI (reference sequence). The CDR3 DNA is TGTGCCAGCAGCCAACCGCTGCCAGGGCACAATGAGCAGTTCTTC. Amino acids: CASSQPLPGHNEQFF.

The chain uses TRBV5-1 and TRBJ2-1, with unresolved D. This CDR3 contains 15 residues. Between the trimmed V and J ends, which lost 0 bases and 5 bases, there was a span of 12 bases. Germline V gene lookup returns CDR1 SGHRS and CDR2 YFSETQ. Here the CDR3 reads CASSLVRARNNEQFF. CDR3 nucleotides: TGCGCCAGCAGCTTGGTCCGGGCGAGGAACAATGAGCAGTTCTTC. Full variable domain (remainder filled in from reference TRBV5-1 and TRBJ2-1): KAGVTQTPRYLIKTRGQQVTLSCSPISGHRSVSWYQQTPGQGLQFLFEYFSETQRNKGNFPGRFSGRQFSNSRSEMNVSTLELGDSALYLCASSLVRARNNEQFFGPGTRLTVL.

The chain's CDR3 is CSARDQGNQPQHF. CDR3 nucleotide sequence: TGCAGTGCTAGAGATCAAGGGAATCAGCCCCAGCATTTT. V gene TRBV20-1 combines with J gene TRBJ1-5; no definite D call. V was trimmed by 0 bases and J by 4 bases, leaving 7 bases between them. Germline CDR1 DFQATT, CDR2 SNEGSKA (reference sequence). The CDR3 loop spans 13 amino acids.

The J gene is TRBJ1-6, the V gene TRBV20-1; D is unclear. V was trimmed by 7 bases and J by 8 bases, leaving 9 bases between them. Germline assignment: CDR1 DFQATT and CDR2 SNEGSKA (reference sequence). CDR3 length: 11 residues. The CDR3 bases are TGCAGTGTGAAGTTTGATTCACCCCTCCACTTT. This translates into CSVKFDSPLHF.

There are a few counts of this clonotype. This chain uses TRBV2 with TRBJ2-1; 12 bases agree with TRBD2. Germline-derived CDR1 and CDR2 are SNHLY and FYNNEI. J lost 6 bases, V lost 5 bases, and 5 bases had no gene match. The CDR3 runs to 15 residues. The CDR3 reads CASSRPGLAGNEQFF. The CDR3 DNA sequence: TGTGCCAGCAGTAGACCGGGACTAGCGGGCAATGAGCAGTTCTTC.